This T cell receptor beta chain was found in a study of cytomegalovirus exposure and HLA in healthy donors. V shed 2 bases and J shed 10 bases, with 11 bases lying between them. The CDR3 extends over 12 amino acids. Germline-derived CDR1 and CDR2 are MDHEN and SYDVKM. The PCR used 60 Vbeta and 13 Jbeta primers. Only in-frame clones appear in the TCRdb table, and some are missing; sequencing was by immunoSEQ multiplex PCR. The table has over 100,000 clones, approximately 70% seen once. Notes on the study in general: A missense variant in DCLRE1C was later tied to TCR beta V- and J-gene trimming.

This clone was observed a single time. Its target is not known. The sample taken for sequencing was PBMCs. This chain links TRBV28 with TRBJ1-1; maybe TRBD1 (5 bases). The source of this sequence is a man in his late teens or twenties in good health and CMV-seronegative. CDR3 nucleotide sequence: TGTGCCAGCAGTTTACCTCGGGGACTAGCTTTCTTT. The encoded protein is CASSLPRGLAFF.